This T cell receptor (beta chain) stems from a study of cytomegalovirus exposure and HLA in healthy donors. This CDR3 comprises 15 residues. Trimming cost V 1 base and J 4 bases, with 13 bases left between them. Germline V gene data show CDR1 as LNHDA and CDR2 as SQIVND (reference sequence). Vbeta (60) and Jbeta (13) primers were used in the PCR. The protocol was immunoSEQ multiplex PCR, while the TCRdb copy is restricted to in-frame clones and leaves out a portion. The sample contains under 200,000 clones, approximately 82% of which appear only once. The sequence was obtained from a male donor in good health and CMV-seronegative. The J gene is TRBJ1-1, the V gene TRBV19; a weak D match, TRBD1 (5 bases). Sequencing used PBMCs. CDR3 DNA sequence: TGTGCCAGTAGTATAGTTTGGCAGGGCCCCACTGAAGCTTTCTTT. This translates into CASSIVWQGPTEAFF.